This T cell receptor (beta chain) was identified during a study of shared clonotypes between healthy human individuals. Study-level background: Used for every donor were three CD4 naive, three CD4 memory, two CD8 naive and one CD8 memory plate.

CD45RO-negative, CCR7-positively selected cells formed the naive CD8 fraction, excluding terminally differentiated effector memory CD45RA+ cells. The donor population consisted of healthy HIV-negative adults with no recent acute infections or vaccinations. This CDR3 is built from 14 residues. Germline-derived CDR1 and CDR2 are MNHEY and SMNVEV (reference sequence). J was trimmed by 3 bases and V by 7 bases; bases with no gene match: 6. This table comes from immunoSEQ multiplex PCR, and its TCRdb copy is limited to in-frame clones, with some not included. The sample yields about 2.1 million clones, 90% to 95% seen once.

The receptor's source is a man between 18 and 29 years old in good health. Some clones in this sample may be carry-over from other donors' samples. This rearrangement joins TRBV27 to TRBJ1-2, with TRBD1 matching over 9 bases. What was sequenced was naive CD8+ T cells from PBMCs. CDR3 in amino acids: CASKVRDRDYGYTF. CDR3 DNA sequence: TGTGCCAGCAAAGTCCGGGACAGGGACTATGGCTACACCTTC.